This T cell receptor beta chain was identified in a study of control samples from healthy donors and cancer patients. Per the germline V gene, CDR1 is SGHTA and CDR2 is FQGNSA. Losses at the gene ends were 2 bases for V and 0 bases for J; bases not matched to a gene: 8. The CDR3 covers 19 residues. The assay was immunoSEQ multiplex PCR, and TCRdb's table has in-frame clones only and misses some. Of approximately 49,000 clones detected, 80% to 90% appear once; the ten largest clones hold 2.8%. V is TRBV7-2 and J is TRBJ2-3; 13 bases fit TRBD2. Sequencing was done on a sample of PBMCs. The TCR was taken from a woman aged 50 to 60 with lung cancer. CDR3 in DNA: TGTGCCAGCAGCTTACAGACTAGCGGGGGGTCTACTAGCACAGATACGCAGTATTTT. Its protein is CASSLQTSGGSTSTDTQYF.